This T cell receptor (beta chain) came from a study of human T cells and chemical hapten exposure. Study-level results: Because they had alopecia, donors may respond immunologically unlike healthy people.

CDR1 is MDHEN, CDR2 SYDVKM, per germline. Trimming cost V 2 bases and J 0 bases, with 11 bases left between them. This CDR3 has 15 amino acids. TCRdb processed the RACE reads anew with MiXCR; each CDR3 protein has one entry. The repertoire holds 250,000 or so distinct CDR3 sequences, with around 9.3% as singletons. As to time point: pre-sensitization, week 0. Indicated treatment: therapeutic diphenylcyclopropenone sensitization with weekly scalp DPC. This clonotype was observed a few times. Its specificity is unknown. This sequence was found in a woman aged 40-49 years with alopecia areata. Some clones in this sample may be carry-over from other donors' samples. This chain connects TRBV28 to TRBJ2-7, with D possibly matching TRBD1 (5 bases). The sequenced sample was whole blood, obtained in connection with sensitization to the hapten diphenylcyclopropenone (DPC). CDR3 sequence: CASSLGHTHSYEQYF. The CDR3 nucleotides are TGTGCCAGCAGTTTAGGACACACACACTCCTACGAGCAGTACTTC.